A selection of T cell receptor beta chains follows, all from one sample in a study of cytomegalovirus exposure and HLA in healthy donors. Profiling relied on immunoSEQ multiplex PCR, and the TCRdb table lists in-frame clones only, not all of them. This table holds more than 85,000 clones, approximately 93% found once. Sequenced: PBMCs. The receptors were sampled from a woman in her 30s in good health and CMV-seropositive. Both conserved end residues are part of each CDR3. The D gene is left open where the match is weak. Clone size is stated in some rows and not others, as once, few, many or a class when expanded.

J | D | V | size | CDR3 | DNA
TRBJ2-7 | TRBD2 | TRBV5-1 | . | CASSLSLAGGEQYF | TGCGCCAGCAGCTTGTCTCTAGCGGGGGGCGAGCAGTACTTC
TRBJ2-1 | . | TRBV28 | . | CASSLQREQFF | TGTGCCAGCAGTTTGCAGCGGGAGCAGTTCTTC
TRBJ2-3 | TRBD1 | TRBV5-6 | . | CASSLRFGADRILDTQYF | TGTGCCAGCAGCTTGAGGTTTGGTGCGGACAGGATATTAGATACGCAGTATTTT
TRBJ2-2 | . | TRBV6-1 | . | CASKYTGELFF | TGTGCCAGCAAATATACCGGGGAGCTGTTTTTT
TRBJ2-7 | TRBD2 | TRBV28 | . | CASSLFGLTKTSGSREQYF | TGTGCCAGCAGTTTATTCGGGTTGACTAAGACTAGCGGGAGCCGCGAGCAGTACTTC
TRBJ2-7 | . | TRBV25-1 | . | CASSSLYEQYF | TGTGCCAGCAGTTCCCTCTACGAGCAGTACTTC
TRBJ2-5 | TRBD2 | TRBV5-1 | . | CASRGHELAEGETQYF | TGCGCCAGCCGGGGCCACGAACTAGCGGAGGGGGAGACCCAGTACTTC
TRBJ2-2 | TRBD2 | TRBV7-9 | . | CASSLTGRGTGELFF | TGTGCCAGCAGCTTAACGGGGAGGGGCACCGGGGAGCTGTTTTTT
TRBJ2-3 | TRBD2 | TRBV10-3 | . | CAITQGTSGSTDTQYF | TGTGCCATCACTCAGGGAACTAGCGGGAGCACAGATACGCAGTATTTT
TRBJ1-3 | . | TRBV6-5 | . | CASSYRGASGNTIYF | TGTGCCAGCAGTTACCGGGGAGCATCTGGAAACACCATATATTTT
TRBJ1-1 | . | TRBV30 | . | CACGAQGTEAFF | TGTGCCTGTGGAGCACAGGGCACTGAAGCTTTCTTT
TRBJ2-3 | . | TRBV7-9 | . | CASSSTAGRTDTQYF | TGTGCCAGCAGCTCGACAGCGGGCCGCACAGATACGCAGTATTTT
TRBJ2-7 | . | TRBV28 | . | CASSSRIGGQYF | TGTGCCAGCAGCTCAAGGATAGGCGGGCAGTACTTC
TRBJ2-1 | TRBD1 | TRBV5-1 | . | CASSSPGQGPNEQFF | TGCGCCAGCAGTTCACCGGGACAGGGTCCCAATGAGCAGTTCTTC
TRBJ2-5 | TRBD1 | TRBV28 | . | CASSSPGQGWETQYF | TGTGCCAGCAGTTCTCCGGGACAGGGTTGGGAGACCCAGTACTTC
TRBJ2-2 | . | TRBV7-3 | . | CASSLGPGALTGELFF | TGTGCCAGCAGCTTAGGTCCAGGGGCCCTGACCGGGGAGCTGTTTTTT
TRBJ2-2 | . | TRBV7-2 | . | CASSPIRSTGELFF | TGTGCCAGCAGCCCCATAAGGAGCACCGGGGAGCTGTTTTTT
TRBJ2-1 | TRBD1 | TRBV28 | . | CASSPASSRQGYNEQFF | TGTGCCAGCAGTCCCGCGAGCTCACGACAGGGCTACAATGAGCAGTTCTTC
TRBJ1-2 | . | TRBV6-6 | . | CASTKTVANYGYTF | TGTGCCAGCACTAAGACAGTGGCTAACTATGGCTACACCTTC
TRBJ1-1 | TRBD1 | TRBV5-1 | . | CASSYGQGNTEAFF | TGCGCCAGCAGCTACGGACAGGGGAACACTGAAGCTTTCTTT
TRBJ1-2 | TRBD1 | TRBV4-2 | . | CASSQEKTGLRGYTF | TGTGCCAGCAGCCAAGAAAAGACAGGGCTGAGAGGCTACACCTTC
TRBJ2-5 | . | TRBV7-6 | few | CASSTPRGKRTQYF | TGTGCCAGCAGCACACCAAGGGGGAAAAGGACTCAGTACTTC
TRBJ2-1 | . | TRBV7-2 | . | CASSLEGVMAYNEQFF | TGTGCCAGCAGCTTAGAGGGGGTTATGGCCTACAATGAGCAGTTCTTC
TRBJ1-5 | . | TRBV15 | . | CATSREAGSNQPQHF | TGTGCCACCAGCAGAGAGGCGGGTAGCAATCAGCCCCAGCATTTT
TRBJ2-7 | TRBD2 | TRBV29-1 | . | CSAEGWERESYEQYF | TGCAGCGCCGAGGGGTGGGAGCGGGAGTCCTACGAGCAGTACTTC
TRBJ2-3 | . | TRBV20-1 | . | CSAMTGDTQYF | TGCAGTGCGATGACCGGGGATACGCAGTATTTT
TRBJ2-1 | TRBD2 | TRBV7-9 | few | CASSLAGLGNEQFF | TGTGCCAGCAGCTTAGCGGGACTAGGCAATGAGCAGTTCTTC
TRBJ1-1 | . | TRBV5-4 | . | CASSFYRGGDTEAFF | TGTGCCAGCAGCTTTTATCGCGGGGGGGACACTGAAGCTTTCTTT
TRBJ2-5 | TRBD2 | TRBV9 | once | CASSPTGTSFSEDF | TGTGCCAGCAGCCCAACCGGGACTAGTTTCTCCGAAGACTTC
TRBJ2-5 | TRBD2 | TRBV27 | . | CASSFAGGRWETQYF | TGTGCCAGCAGTTTTGCGGGGGGAAGGTGGGAGACCCAGTACTTC
TRBJ1-2 | . | TRBV27 | . | CASSFRGGGYTF | TGTGCCAGCAGTTTCCGGGGAGGCGGCTACACCTTC
TRBJ2-1 | TRBD2 | TRBV4-3 | . | CASSQDLVWREGRGSYNEQFF | TGCGCCAGCAGCCAAGATCTAGTTTGGCGGGAGGGCCGAGGTTCCTACAATGAGCAGTTCTTC
TRBJ2-1 | . | TRBV11-2 | . | CASSLQGGPGNEQFF | TGTGCCAGCAGCTTACAAGGAGGCCCTGGGAATGAGCAGTTCTTC
TRBJ2-5 | TRBD2 | TRBV7-9 | . | CASSLGGSLREGAQYF | TGTGCCAGCAGCTTAGGTGGCAGTCTGCGGGAGGGGGCCCAGTACTTC
TRBJ2-7 | TRBD2 | TRBV7-2 | . | CASGILARYEQYF | TGTGCCAGCGGTATACTAGCGCGATACGAGCAGTACTTC
TRBJ2-2 | TRBD2 | TRBV7-6 | . | CASSLGEPGLAGRRDTGELFF | TGTGCCAGCAGCTTAGGGGAGCCGGGACTAGCGGGTCGGCGGGACACCGGGGAGCTGTTTTTT